This TCR beta chain was found in a study of PD-1 blockade in mismatch repair-deficient tumors. About the research overall: Enrolled about 2012-2016, patients had progressing, pretreated mismatch repair-deficient cancers of over nine types.

Study-wide findings and caveats: Tumor-resident clones, often undetectable pretreatment in blood, expanded then contracted after pembrolizumab.

Every patient had mismatch repair deficiency by PCR or immunohistochemistry. The TCR-sequenced patients were a few responders to pembrolizumab. Assay used: immunoSEQ multiplex PCR; TCRdb lists only in-frame clones, some missing. This sample has more than 15,000 clones, with around 81% found just once. J gave up 4 bases and V 3 bases, and 9 bases lay outside the gene matches. The CDR3 has 16 residues. CDR1 is SGHDN and CDR2 is FVKESK in the germline V gene. Note on this clone: Its antigen is unknown.

The chain has TRBV14 and TRBJ2-3; 8 positions agree with TRBD2. The TCR originated in an adult with mismatch repair-deficient cancer. The sample here was PBMCs, taken 4 weeks after starting pembrolizumab. For the CDR3, the DNA is TGTGCCAGCAGCCAGGTTCGCGGGAGGTCGGCAGATACGCAGTATTTT. It specifies CASSQVRGRSADTQYF.